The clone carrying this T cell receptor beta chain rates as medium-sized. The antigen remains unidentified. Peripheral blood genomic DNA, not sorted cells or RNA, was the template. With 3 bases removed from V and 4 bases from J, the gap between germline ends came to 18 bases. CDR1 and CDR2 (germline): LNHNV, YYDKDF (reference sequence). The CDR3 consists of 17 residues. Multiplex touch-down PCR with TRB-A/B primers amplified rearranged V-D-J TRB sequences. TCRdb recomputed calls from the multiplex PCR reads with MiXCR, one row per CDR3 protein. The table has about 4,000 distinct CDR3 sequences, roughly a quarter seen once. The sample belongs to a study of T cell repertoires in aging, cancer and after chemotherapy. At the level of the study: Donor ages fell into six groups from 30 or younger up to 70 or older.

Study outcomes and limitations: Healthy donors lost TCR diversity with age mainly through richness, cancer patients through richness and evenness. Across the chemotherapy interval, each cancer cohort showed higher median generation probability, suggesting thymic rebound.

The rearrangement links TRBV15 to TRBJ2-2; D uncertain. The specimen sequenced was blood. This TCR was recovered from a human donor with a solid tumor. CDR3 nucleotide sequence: TGTGCCACCAGCAGGGGTGGAGTCCGTGGCCCCACCGGGGAGCTGTTTTTT. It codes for CATSRGGVRGPTGELFF.